The 21 T cell receptor beta chains below all came from one sample that was sequenced in a study of T cells in Graves' hyperthyroidism and ophthalmopathy. Amplification targeted TCR beta CDR3 regions from RNA transcripts. A set of HTBI primers served as the primers for a first-round RT-PCR of the TCR CDR3. TCRdb re-analysed the multiplex PCR reads in MiXCR, keeping a single row per CDR3 protein. The top ten clones hold more than 7% of a sample with hundreds of thousands of distinct CDR3 sequences, less than 45% of them seen once. The specimen was peripheral blood or thyroid tissue (not recorded which). The source is an adult man with Graves' disease, either hyperthyroidism or ophthalmopathy (not recorded which).

Concerning this clonotype: A read error is possible here, since a much larger clone lies one base away. This chain links TRBV9 with TRBJ2-7; TRBD1 matches 8 bases. V lost 0 bases to trimming and J lost 2 bases; unmatched junction nucleotides: 1. CDR3 size: 14 residues. Germline values: CDR1 SGDLS, CDR2 YYNGEE. Here the CDR3 DNA reads TGTGCCAGCAGCGTAGGGACAGGGCCCTACGAGCAGTACTTC. As protein: CASSVGTGPYEQYF.

CDR3 residues: CASSLDREDGYTF. The CDR3 DNA reads as TGTGCCAGCAGTTTGGACAGGGAGGATGGCTACACCTTC. This sequence joins TRBV12-3 or TRBV12-4 and TRBJ1-2; 8 positions agree with TRBD1. The V gene end was trimmed by 3 bases and the J gene end by 6 bases; junction bases not matched to a gene: 3. CDR3 length equals 13 residues.

The sample holds a few counts of this clonotype. V usage is TRBV29-1 and J usage is TRBJ2-2; TRBD1 matches 8 bases. This CDR3 contains 16 residues. With 0 bases clipped from V and 4 bases from J, the junction kept 7 bases outside the gene matches. Germline V lookup: CDR1 SQVTM, CDR2 ANQGSEA. CDR3 DNA: TGCAGCGTTGAAGATCCGGAGACAGGGGTCACCGGGGAGCTGTTTTTT. The encoded protein is CSVEDPETGVTGELFF.

Ten or more counts support this clonotype. The chain couples TRBV20-1 to TRBJ1-1; unclear D gene. V dropped 6 bases and J dropped 6 bases, with 11 bases sitting between them. Looked up from germline, CDR1 is DFQATT and CDR2 is SNEGSKA (reference sequence). This CDR3 has 11 residues. CDR3 region: CSALVIPEAFF. CDR3 sequence (DNA): TGCAGTGCCCTCGTGATCCCTGAAGCTTTCTTT.

The chain links TRBV25-1 to TRBJ1-4; 7 nucleotides line up with TRBD1. This CDR3 spans 15 amino acids. The germline CDR1 and CDR2 sequences are MGHDK and SYGVNS. The trim removed 5 bases at V and 3 bases at J, leaving 6 bases unmatched. The CDR3 protein is CASSPSGTANEKLFF. CDR3 DNA: TGTGCCAGCAGTCCGTCGGGGACAGCTAATGAAAAACTGTTTTTT.

Turning to this clonotype: A read error may explain this, as a much larger clone is one base away. The gene calls are TRBV20-1 and TRBJ2-5; D unclear. The germline V gene has CDR1 DFQATT and CDR2 SNEGSKA (reference sequence). This CDR3 region has 12 residues. V was shortened by 4 bases and J by 1 base, with 7 bases between the two germline ends. This chain's CDR3 is CSATPTQETQYF. The CDR3 DNA sequence: TGCAGTGCTACCCCAACCCAAGAGACCCAGTACTTC.

This clonotype was picked up many times. The chain joins TRBV2 to TRBJ1-1; D not certain. The V gene's germline CDR1 is SNHLY and CDR2 FYNNEI. The ends were cut back, 3 bases at V and 3 bases at J, with 8 bases in the middle. This CDR3 spans 13 amino acids. The CDR3 DNA is TGTGCCAGCAGTGAGGTACCGGACACTGAAGCTTTCTTT. Translated: CASSEVPDTEAFF. Using reference TRBV2 and TRBJ1-1 for the parts outside the CDR3, the full variable domain is EPEVTQTPSHQVTQMGQEVILRCVPISNHLYFYWYRQILGQKVEFLVSFYNNEISEKSEIFDDQFSVERPDGSNFTLKIRSTKLEDSAMYFCASSEVPDTEAFFGQGTRLTVV.

The rearrangement joins TRBV7-9 to TRBJ2-5, with 8 bases lining up with TRBD1. CDR1 and CDR2 from the germline V gene are SEHNR and FQNEAQ (reference sequence). V shed 1 base, J shed 1 base, and the junction held 8 bases outside the gene matches. The CDR3 sequence is 17 residues long. CDR3 DNA: TGTGCCAGCAGCTTAGACGGACAGGGATGGCCCCAAGAGACCCAGTACTTC. This translates into CASSLDGQGWPQETQYF.

This clonotype showed up many times. This chain joins TRBV7-8 and TRBJ1-4; D is uncertain. The length of the CDR3 is 13 residues. Trimming took 6 bases from V and 5 from J, leaving 10 bases between them. Germline V gives CDR1 SGHVS, CDR2 FQNEAQ. DNA for the CDR3: TGTGCCAGCAGGAACTACGGAAATGAAAAACTGTTTTTT. Translated: CASRNYGNEKLFF.

V is TRBV6-2 or TRBV6-3 and J is TRBJ1-6; 8 positions agree with TRBD1. Germline V gene sequence: CDR1 MNHEY, CDR2 SVGEGT. The CDR3 runs 17 residues. With V trimmed by 4 bases and J by 10 bases, 15 bases remained unmatched. CDR3 in DNA: TGTGCCAGCAGTTCCTCAACAACGACAGGGGAGGGATCACCCCTCCACTTT. Its protein product is CASSSSTTTGEGSPLHF.

This chain connects TRBV6-1 to TRBJ1-1; D uncertain. CDR3 length: 13 residues. Trimming removed 8 bases at V and 3 bases at J, with 13 bases between. Germline V gene sequence: CDR1 MNHNS, CDR2 SASEGT. The CDR3 loop reads CASSPTSDTEAFF. The CDR3 nucleotides read TGTGCCAGCTCACCGACAAGTGACACTGAAGCTTTCTTT.

The chain is built from TRBV7-2 and TRBJ1-3; D is uncertain. The CDR3 sequence is 15 residues long. V was clipped by 5 bases and J by 3 bases, with 14 bases between them. In germline, CDR1 is SGHTA, CDR2 FQGNSA. In DNA form, the CDR3 reads TGTGCCAGCAGCCCACTGTTGGGAATTGGAAACACCATATATTTT. It encodes CASSPLLGIGNTIYF.

Details on this clonotype: A much larger clone lies one base from this, so it may be a read error. This chain joins TRBV2 and TRBJ1-4; no clear D gene. The length of the CDR3 is 13 residues. CDR1 and CDR2 from the germline V gene are SNHLY and FYNNEI. V was clipped by 9 bases and J by 2 bases, with 10 bases between them. The CDR3 region has the DNA TGTGCCAGGGGTCCCCGGACTAATGAAAAACTGTTTTTT. It specifies CARGPRTNEKLFF. Full variable domain (remainder filled in from reference TRBV2 and TRBJ1-4): EPEVTQTPSHQVTQMGQEVILRCVPISNHLYFYWYRQILGQKVEFLVSFYNNEISEKSEIFDDQFSVERPDGSNFTLKIRSTKLEDSAMYFCARGPRTNEKLFFGSGTQLSVL.

CDR3 sequence: CASSARDGNQPQHF. The CDR3 DNA sequence: TGTGCCAGCAGTGCTAGGGACGGGAATCAGCCCCAGCATTTT. The chain combines TRBV2 with TRBJ1-5; perhaps TRBD1 as D (5 bases). V lost 4 bases, J lost 4 bases, and 11 bases lay in between. Germline V gives CDR1 SNHLY, CDR2 FYNNEI. CDR3 length: 14 residues.

The chain combines TRBV7-3 with TRBJ2-1; 10 bases align to TRBD2. The V gene end was trimmed by 5 bases and the J gene end by 4 bases; junction bases not matched to a gene: 5. Germline V lookup: CDR1 SGHTA, CDR2 FQGTGA. The CDR3 totals 15 residues. CDR3 protein: CASSPLAGVYNEQFF. The CDR3 DNA reads TGTGCCAGCAGCCCGCTAGCGGGGGTATACAATGAGCAGTTCTTC. Variable domain in full (rest from reference TRBV7-3 and TRBJ2-1): GAGVSQTPSNKVTEKGKYVELRCDPISGHTALYWYRQSLGQGPEFLIYFQGTGAADDSGLPNDRFFAVRPEGSVSTLKIQRTERGDSAVYLCASSPLAGVYNEQFFGPGTRLTVL.

The rearrangement links TRBV24-1 to TRBJ1-2; D is perhaps TRBD1 (6 bases). Trimming cost V 5 bases and J 3 bases, with 15 bases left between them. Germline CDR1 reads KGHDR; CDR2 reads SFDVKD. This CDR3 spans 15 amino acids. The CDR3 protein is CATSARPTGYYGYTF. The CDR3 DNA reads TGTGCCACCAGTGCTAGACCAACAGGGTACTATGGCTACACCTTC.

The CDR3 region is CASSLDGQALQPQHF. CDR3 bases: TGTGCCAGCAGCTTGGATGGACAGGCGCTTCAGCCCCAGCATTTT. The chain couples TRBV7-2 to TRBJ1-5; 7 bases map to TRBD1. J gave up 6 bases and V 3 bases, and 8 bases lay outside the gene matches. The length of the CDR3 is 15 residues. Germline values: CDR1 SGHTA, CDR2 FQGNSA. Variable domain in full (rest from reference TRBV7-2 and TRBJ1-5): GAGVSQSPSNKVTEKGKDVELRCDPISGHTALYWYRQSLGQGLEFLIYFQGNSAPDKSGLPSDRFSAERTGGSVSTLTIQRTQQEDSAVYLCASSLDGQALQPQHFGDGTRLSIL.

This clonotype was seen just once. A read error may explain this, as a much larger clone is one base away. The V and J genes are TRBV29-1 and TRBJ1-1; TRBD1 might be the D (5 bases). Trimming shortened V by 4 bases and J by 0 bases, and 12 bases separated the two germline ends. There are 14 residues in the CDR3. Germline V gene data show CDR1 as SQVTM and CDR2 as ANQGSEA. CDR3 in amino acids: CSVAQDTVNTEAFF. CDR3 bases: TGCAGCGTTGCCCAGGACACCGTGAACACTGAAGCTTTCTTT.

The chain has TRBV12-3 or TRBV12-4 and TRBJ1-1; TRBD1 agrees at 10 bases. The CDR3 consists of 16 residues. The J segment lost 1 base and the V segment lost 1 base, leaving 3 bases of the junction unmatched. CDR3 sequence: CASSLGQGATNTEAFF. The CDR3 DNA reads TGTGCCAGCAGTTTAGGACAGGGGGCTACGAACACTGAAGCTTTCTTT.

This clonotype was recorded once. This sequence may be a read error, since a much larger clone differs from it by one base. The chain links TRBV7-6 to TRBJ1-2, with D unclear. Per germline, CDR1 SGHVS and CDR2 FNYEAQ. The CDR3 spans 13 residues. V was clipped by 2 bases and J by 3 bases, with 7 bases between them. Here the CDR3 reads CASSLMKDYGYTF. CDR3 nucleotides: TGTGCCAGCAGCTTAATGAAGGACTATGGCTACACCTTC. Combining the CDR3 with reference TRBV7-6 and TRBJ1-2 gives the whole variable domain GAGVSQSPRYKVTKRGQDVALRCDPISGHVSLYWYRQALGQGPEFLTYFNYEAQQDKSGLPNDRFSAERPEGSISTLTIQRTEQRDSAMYRCASSLMKDYGYTFGSGTRLTVV.

The chain employs TRBV6-5 and TRBJ1-6; perhaps TRBD1 as D (6 bases). V lost 8 bases to trimming and J lost 3 bases, with 20 bases between them. The CDR3 runs to 17 residues. The germline CDR1 and CDR2 sequences are MNHEY and SVGAGI. DNA of the CDR3: TGTGCCAGCGCTCGAGGAGGGGGGGCCCACTATAATTCACCCCTCCACTTT. This encodes CASARGGGAHYNSPLHF.